This T cell receptor beta chain was retrieved from a study of blood T cell repertoires in COVID-19. Study at large: Acute-phase and convalescent COVID-19 samples originated in the United States, Italy and Spain. PBMCs, B-cell-depleted T cells, or T cells were the source of the cDNA or gDNA that made up the material.

In the source study's methods: Estimated nucleated cell counts came from reference gene primer amplification. Here immunoSEQ multiplex PCR was the method, and the copy in TCRdb shows in-frame clones only, minus some. V and J calls and clone size are copied from that table; D and trimming were computed from the DNA. Of some 90,000 clones in the sample, roughly 89% were seen once. V was pared by 3 bases and J by 7 bases, with 12 bases between. The CDR3 runs to 13 residues. From germline, CDR1 is MGHDK and CDR2 SYGVNS. The receptor was derived from a woman between 55 and 75 years old with COVID-19, enrolled during active disease. The J gene is TRBJ1-1, the V gene TRBV25-1; maybe TRBD1 (6 bases). Material: peripheral blood. The CDR3 DNA reads TGTGCCAGCAGTGATCACAGGGTTATTGAAGCTTTCTTT. Its protein is CASSDHRVIEAFF.